Listed below are T cell receptor beta chains from one sample, sequenced in a study of Ad26.COV2.S vaccination and SARS-CoV-2 variants. Using immunoSEQ multiplex PCR, the repertoire was profiled, and TCRdb retains in-frame clones only, with some absent. The data contain 400,000 to 450,000 clones, roughly 90% of them singletons. Material: peripheral blood, obtained in a trial of Ad26.COV2.S vaccine versus placebo. These receptors originate from a person aged 18-60 years who received the Ad26.COV2.S COVID-19 vaccine or a placebo. Each CDR3 is given with its conserved first and last residue. A D gene is named only where the DNA matches it firmly. Some rows mark clone size as missing; the rest say once, few, many or name a class of expanded clone.

V: TRBV27
D: -
size: -
J: TRBJ1-2
DNA: TGTGCCAGCAGTTCACAGGGAAACTACTATGGCTACACCTTC
CDR3: CASSSQGNYYGYTF

V: TRBV19
D: -
size: once
J: TRBJ1-6
DNA: TGTGCCAGTAGTATAAACAGGGTTGATAATTCACCCCTCCACTTT
CDR3: CASSINRVDNSPLHF

V: TRBV27
D: TRBD1
size: -
J: TRBJ1-2
DNA: TGTGCCAGCCGACAGGGGAACTATGGCTACACCTTC
CDR3: CASRQGNYGYTF

V: TRBV6-6
D: -
size: -
J: TRBJ2-7
DNA: TGTGCCAGCAGTTACTCAAGGACCTACGAGCAGTACTTC
CDR3: CASSYSRTYEQYF

V: TRBV9
D: -
size: -
J: TRBJ2-2
DNA: TGTGCCAGCAGCGCCACAGGGACCGGGGAGCTGTTTTTT
CDR3: CASSATGTGELFF

V: TRBV5-6
D: -
size: -
J: TRBJ1-1
DNA: TGTGCCAGCAGCTTGGCAGGGAGGACTGAAGCTTTCTTT
CDR3: CASSLAGRTEAFF

V: TRBV6-2/TRBV6-3
D: TRBD1
size: -
J: TRBJ1-5
DNA: TGTGCCAGCAGGTACCAGTTCGGGACAGGGGGTAATAGCAATCAGCCCCAGCATTTT
CDR3: CASRYQFGTGGNSNQPQHF

V: TRBV7-2
D: TRBD1
size: -
J: TRBJ1-6
DNA: TGTGCCAGCAGCTTTGACAGGGCCAATTCACCCCTCCACTTT
CDR3: CASSFDRANSPLHF

V: TRBV4-1
D: TRBD2
size: -
J: TRBJ2-1
DNA: TGCGCCAGCAGCCAAGGGATTTCGAGCGGGGGGCGGAATGAGCAGTTCTTC
CDR3: CASSQGISSGGRNEQFF

V: TRBV19
D: -
size: once
J: TRBJ2-1
DNA: TGTGCCAGTAGTAAACCTCCAGGGTTGGGAAACTACAATGAGCAGTTCTTC
CDR3: CASSKPPGLGNYNEQFF

V: TRBV19
D: -
size: -
J: TRBJ1-1
DNA: TGTGCCAGTAGTGAAGGGCTGACTGAAGCTTTCTTT
CDR3: CASSEGLTEAFF

V: TRBV7-9
D: TRBD1
size: -
J: TRBJ2-7
DNA: TGTGCCAGCAGCTCCCCGGGACAGAACTACGAGCAGTACTTC
CDR3: CASSSPGQNYEQYF

V: TRBV6-5
D: -
size: -
J: TRBJ2-7
DNA: TGTGCCAGCAGTTCCAACTACGAGCAGTACTTC
CDR3: CASSSNYEQYF

V: TRBV11-3
D: TRBD2
size: -
J: TRBJ2-1
DNA: TGTGCCAGCAGCCGCTCACTAGCGGGGGGCCACTTGGAGCAGTTCTTC
CDR3: CASSRSLAGGHLEQFF

V: TRBV11-2
D: -
size: -
J: TRBJ1-2
DNA: TGTGCCAGCAGCTTAGGCCGTCCCCGCAGGACTTTCTATGGCTACACCTTC
CDR3: CASSLGRPRRTFYGYTF

V: TRBV18
D: TRBD1
size: once
J: TRBJ2-5
DNA: TGTGCCAGCTCACCACAGAGACAGGGCGGAGAAGAGACCCAGTACTTC
CDR3: CASSPQRQGGEETQYF

V: TRBV30
D: -
size: -
J: TRBJ2-2
DNA: TGTGCCTGGAGAGGGGCCCTCGGGGGGGAGCTGTTTTTT
CDR3: CAWRGALGGELFF

V: TRBV6-5
D: -
size: -
J: TRBJ2-1
DNA: TGTGCCAGCAGCCCCCCCCTCCACAATGAGCAGTTCTTC
CDR3: CASSPPLHNEQFF

V: TRBV7-9
D: -
size: -
J: TRBJ1-2
DNA: TGTGCCAGCAGCTTCGCAGGTCCCGGTTGGGGCTACACCTTC
CDR3: CASSFAGPGWGYTF

V: TRBV11-3
D: -
size: -
J: TRBJ1-5
DNA: TGTGCCAGCACCCTTAAAACCGATCGCAGTTATCAGCCCCAGCATTTT
CDR3: CASTLKTDRSYQPQHF

V: TRBV19
D: -
size: -
J: TRBJ1-2
DNA: TGTGCCAGTAGTGGCGTTTTCAGCAGGGATGCCGATTATGGCTACACCTTC
CDR3: CASSGVFSRDADYGYTF

V: TRBV28
D: TRBD1
size: -
J: TRBJ1-4
DNA: TGTGCCAGCCGGGACAGATCCAATAATGAAAAACTGTTTTTT
CDR3: CASRDRSNNEKLFF

V: TRBV4-1
D: TRBD2
size: -
J: TRBJ2-5
DNA: TGCGCCAGCAGCACCAAGCCCCGACTAGCGGGGGGAAACCAAGAGACCCAGTACTTC
CDR3: CASSTKPRLAGGNQETQYF

V: TRBV5-4
D: TRBD1
size: -
J: TRBJ1-5
DNA: TGTGCCAGCAGCTTAACGACAGGGGGAATCCCATTTTATAGCAATCAGCCCCAGCATTTT
CDR3: CASSLTTGGIPFYSNQPQHF

V: TRBV2
D: -
size: -
J: TRBJ1-3
DNA: TGTGCCAGCAGTGAAGGGAGCTCTGGAAACACCATATATTTT
CDR3: CASSEGSSGNTIYF

V: TRBV10-1
D: -
size: -
J: TRBJ1-3
DNA: TGCGCCAGCAGTGAGTCGGGAAGGGCTGGAAACACCATATATTTT
CDR3: CASSESGRAGNTIYF

V: TRBV11-2
D: -
size: -
J: TRBJ2-7
DNA: TGTGCCAGTACAGGTAGCTCCTACGAGCAGTACTTC
CDR3: CASTGSSYEQYF

V: TRBV7-9
D: -
size: once
J: TRBJ1-1
DNA: TGTGCCAGCAGCTTTGACAGTTTAACAACTGAAGCTTTCTTT
CDR3: CASSFDSLTTEAFF

V: TRBV12-3/TRBV12-4
D: -
size: -
J: TRBJ1-2
DNA: TGTGCCAGCAGTTTTTGGGGGAACTATGGCTACACCTTC
CDR3: CASSFWGNYGYTF

V: TRBV6-5
D: -
size: -
J: TRBJ2-1
DNA: TGTGCCAGCAGGCAAACAGGGAAGAGAGACAATGAGCAGTTCTTC
CDR3: CASRQTGKRDNEQFF

V: TRBV6-6
D: -
size: -
J: TRBJ1-2
DNA: TGTGCCAGCAGTTACCTCGAGGGAGTAAACTATGGCTACACCTTC
CDR3: CASSYLEGVNYGYTF

V: TRBV6-5
D: -
size: -
J: TRBJ1-2
DNA: TGTGCCAGCCGAGAACTTGACTACTATGGCTACACCTTC
CDR3: CASRELDYYGYTF

V: TRBV5-1
D: -
size: -
J: TRBJ1-3
DNA: TGCGCCAGCAGCCTATCAGGGGTCTCTGGAAACACCATATATTTT
CDR3: CASSLSGVSGNTIYF